This T cell receptor (beta chain) is drawn from a study of blood T cell repertoires in COVID-19. Study details: The United States, Italy and Spain provided the acute and convalescent COVID-19 samples. The analysed material was cDNA or gDNA that came from T cells, B-cell-depleted T cells, or PBMCs.

This clone was recorded many times. Seattle-derived patients entered the study during active infection and were followed longitudinally. V was trimmed by 3 bases and J by 3 bases, leaving 10 bases between them. This CDR3 is 14 amino acids long. Germline V gene sequence: CDR1 KGHSH, CDR2 LQKENI. Original handling: The authors estimated nucleated cell counts from reference gene primer amplification. Clones were read by immunoSEQ multiplex PCR, and TCRdb kept only the in-frame ones, dropping some. The V and J calls and clone size come from that table; D and trimming were worked out from the DNA. This table holds 150,000 or so clones, around 83% found once.

The chain couples TRBV18 to TRBJ2-3; D is possibly TRBD1 (6 bases). The receptor was derived from a woman aged 55-69 years with COVID-19, enrolled during active disease. Sequencing was carried out using peripheral blood. In nucleotides, the CDR3 is TGTGCCAGCTCACCCTCCGGGACAACAGATACGCAGTATTTT. Protein sequence: CASSPSGTTDTQYF.